Given below is one T cell receptor beta chain in context. This sample stems from a study of blood T cell repertoires in COVID-19. V lost 5 bases and J lost 7, with 9 bases in between. The germline gives CDR1 MNHNS, CDR2 SASEGT. This CDR3 has 12 amino acids. The protocol was immunoSEQ multiplex PCR, while the TCRdb copy is restricted to in-frame clones and leaves out a portion. The data show more than 200,000 clones, 80% to 90% seen once. This TCR derives from a woman between 50 and 59 years old with acute or convalescent COVID-19. The chain is built from TRBV6-1 and TRBJ2-1, with D perhaps matching TRBD1 (5 bases). The sequencing sample was made of peripheral blood. This CDR3 reads CASSYKGNEQFF. As DNA, the CDR3 is TGTGCCAGCAGTTATAAGGGGAATGAGCAGTTCTTC.